The TCR beta chain described here comes from a study of blood T cell repertoires in COVID-19. Study-level information: Acute and convalescent COVID-19 samples came from the United States, Italy and Spain.

CDR3 length equals 13 residues. CDR1 MNHEY and CDR2 SVGAGI come from the germline V gene. Losses at the gene ends were 7 bases for V and 1 base for J; bases not matched to a gene: 4. Per the study methods: By means of reference gene primer amplification, nucleated cell counts were estimated. Only in-frame clones appear in the TCRdb table, and some are missing; sequencing was by immunoSEQ multiplex PCR. Clone size and the V and J calls come from that table; the DNA yielded D and trimming. The sample shows about 300,000 clones, around 90% of them seen only once. Participant-given clinical history determined each cohort assignment.

The specimen was PBMCs or T cells enriched from blood (not recorded which). This sequence was found in a woman in her late teens or twenties with acute COVID-19. The chain combines TRBV6-5 with TRBJ2-7; 7 nucleotides line up with TRBD1. The DNA of the CDR3 is TGTGCCAGCAAAAGGGACAGTTCCTACGAGCAGTACTTC. The encoded protein is CASKRDSSYEQYF.